A selection of T cell receptor beta chains follows, all from one sample in a study of technical replicates of blood from a handful of donors. Only in-frame clones appear in the TCRdb table, and some are missing; sequencing was by immunoSEQ multiplex PCR. The sample records more than 65,000 clones, roughly nine tenths being singletons. Sequencing was done on a sample of T cells isolated from PBMCs. The receptors derive from a human donor in good health. Some clones in this sample may be carry-over from other donors' samples. CDR3s include the opening cysteine and the closing phenylalanine or tryptophan. The order of the fields is clone size, D gene, V gene, J gene, CDR3 protein, CDR3 DNA. D genes are given only for firm matches. Rows give clone size only sometimes, using once, few, many, or a class for an expanded clone.

clone_size: .; d_call: .; v_call: TRBV5-4; j_call: TRBJ1-3; cdr3_aa: CASSRGTAATVFSGNTIYF; cdr3_nt: TGTGCCAGCAGCCGGGGTACGGCGGCCACTGTTTTCTCTGGAAACACCATATATTTT
clone_size: .; d_call: .; v_call: TRBV11-3; j_call: TRBJ1-6; cdr3_aa: CASSLSASSYNSPLHF; cdr3_nt: TGTGCCAGCAGCTTAAGCGCCAGCTCCTATAATTCACCCCTCCACTTT
clone_size: .; d_call: .; v_call: TRBV19; j_call: TRBJ1-2; cdr3_aa: CASSISLNSNYGYTF; cdr3_nt: TGTGCCAGTAGTATATCCTTGAACTCTAACTATGGCTACACCTTC
clone_size: .; d_call: .; v_call: TRBV6-5; j_call: TRBJ1-1; cdr3_aa: CASTVLGGGNTEAFF; cdr3_nt: TGTGCCAGCACCGTTCTTGGGGGGGGGAACACTGAAGCTTTCTTT
clone_size: .; d_call: TRBD2; v_call: TRBV4-1; j_call: TRBJ2-2; cdr3_aa: CASSQGYGTSGNTGELFF; cdr3_nt: TGCGCCAGCAGCCAAGGATACGGGACTAGCGGGAACACCGGGGAGCTGTTTTTT
clone_size: .; d_call: TRBD1; v_call: TRBV30; j_call: TRBJ1-1; cdr3_aa: CAWTRTGKNTEAFF; cdr3_nt: TGTGCCTGGACTAGGACAGGAAAGAACACTGAAGCTTTCTTT
clone_size: .; d_call: TRBD1; v_call: TRBV5-4; j_call: TRBJ1-3; cdr3_aa: CASSSPSGQASGNTIYF; cdr3_nt: TGTGCCAGCAGCTCCCCCTCGGGACAGGCCTCTGGAAACACCATATATTTT
clone_size: .; d_call: .; v_call: TRBV5-1; j_call: TRBJ1-2; cdr3_aa: CASSLSPGQTDYGYTF; cdr3_nt: TGCGCCAGCAGCTTATCCCCCGGACAGACAGACTATGGCTACACCTTC
clone_size: .; d_call: .; v_call: TRBV19; j_call: TRBJ1-2; cdr3_aa: CASITTANGYTF; cdr3_nt: TGTGCCAGTATTACCACCGCTAATGGCTACACCTTC
clone_size: .; d_call: TRBD2; v_call: TRBV4-1; j_call: TRBJ2-7; cdr3_aa: CASSPSGAYEQYF; cdr3_nt: TGCGCCAGCAGCCCTAGCGGGGCCTACGAGCAGTACTTC
clone_size: once; d_call: TRBD1; v_call: TRBV7-9; j_call: TRBJ2-7; cdr3_aa: CAVNPGQGYEQYF; cdr3_nt: TGTGCCGTAAATCCGGGACAGGGTTACGAGCAGTACTTC
clone_size: few; d_call: TRBD2; v_call: TRBV4-1; j_call: TRBJ2-7; cdr3_aa: CASSQGTSGGAYEQYF; cdr3_nt: TGCGCCAGCAGCCAAGGCACTAGCGGGGGAGCCTACGAGCAGTACTTC
clone_size: few; d_call: .; v_call: TRBV5-6; j_call: TRBJ1-1; cdr3_aa: CASSWANTEAFF; cdr3_nt: TGTGCCAGCAGCTGGGCGAACACTGAAGCTTTCTTT
clone_size: .; d_call: TRBD1; v_call: TRBV9; j_call: TRBJ1-2; cdr3_aa: CASSTRQGSPHGYTF; cdr3_nt: TGTGCCAGCAGCACCCGACAGGGTTCTCCACATGGCTACACCTTC
clone_size: .; d_call: .; v_call: TRBV6-1; j_call: TRBJ1-1; cdr3_aa: CASSVQNTEAFF; cdr3_nt: TGTGCCAGCAGTGTACAAAACACTGAAGCTTTCTTT
clone_size: once; d_call: .; v_call: TRBV6-1; j_call: TRBJ1-2; cdr3_aa: CASKRRAEGYTF; cdr3_nt: TGTGCCAGCAAGCGCAGGGCGGAGGGCTACACCTTC
clone_size: .; d_call: TRBD1; v_call: TRBV9; j_call: TRBJ1-4; cdr3_aa: CASGTGGARTNEKLFF; cdr3_nt: TGTGCCAGCGGGACAGGGGGCGCGAGGACTAATGAAAAACTGTTTTTT
clone_size: .; d_call: .; v_call: TRBV19; j_call: TRBJ2-7; cdr3_aa: CASSQGWGGGREQYF; cdr3_nt: TGTGCCAGTAGCCAAGGTTGGGGTGGGGGCCGCGAGCAGTACTTC
clone_size: .; d_call: .; v_call: TRBV7-9; j_call: TRBJ2-7; cdr3_aa: CASGPGSTTYEQYF; cdr3_nt: TGTGCCAGCGGACCGGGGTCTACTACCTACGAGCAGTACTTC
clone_size: .; d_call: .; v_call: TRBV29-1; j_call: TRBJ2-5; cdr3_aa: CSHVAIPGTQYF; cdr3_nt: TGCAGCCACGTTGCGATTCCGGGGACCCAGTACTTC
clone_size: .; d_call: .; v_call: TRBV7-9; j_call: TRBJ1-4; cdr3_aa: CASSLEWSEKLFF; cdr3_nt: TGTGCCAGCAGCTTAGAATGGAGTGAAAAACTGTTTTTT
clone_size: .; d_call: TRBD1; v_call: TRBV25-1; j_call: TRBJ1-5; cdr3_aa: CASSHRGYQPQHF; cdr3_nt: TGTGCCAGCAGTCACAGGGGGTACCAGCCCCAGCATTTT
clone_size: .; d_call: TRBD1; v_call: TRBV7-2; j_call: TRBJ1-2; cdr3_aa: CASSWTGAGYTF; cdr3_nt: TGTGCCAGCAGTTGGACAGGGGCTGGCTACACCTTC
clone_size: .; d_call: .; v_call: TRBV27; j_call: TRBJ1-1; cdr3_aa: CASSPLLNTEAFF; cdr3_nt: TGTGCCAGCAGTCCCCTCTTGAACACTGAAGCTTTCTTT
clone_size: .; d_call: TRBD2; v_call: TRBV12-5; j_call: TRBJ2-1; cdr3_aa: CASGFRLAGVMPEQFF; cdr3_nt: TGTGCTAGTGGTTTTAGACTAGCGGGAGTAATGCCTGAGCAGTTCTTC
clone_size: .; d_call: .; v_call: TRBV5-5; j_call: TRBJ2-1; cdr3_aa: CASSFYTIYYNEQFF; cdr3_nt: TGTGCCAGCAGCTTTTACACAATTTACTACAATGAGCAGTTCTTC
clone_size: .; d_call: TRBD2; v_call: TRBV6-5; j_call: TRBJ2-7; cdr3_aa: CASSYVAGYYEQYF; cdr3_nt: TGTGCCAGCAGTTACGTAGCGGGGTACTACGAGCAGTACTTC
clone_size: once; d_call: .; v_call: TRBV2; j_call: TRBJ1-3; cdr3_aa: CASSDSRGGNTIYF; cdr3_nt: TGTGCCAGCAGTGACTCACGGGGGGGAAACACCATATATTTT
clone_size: .; d_call: .; v_call: TRBV28; j_call: TRBJ1-5; cdr3_aa: CASSSHNQPQHF; cdr3_nt: TGTGCCAGCAGCTCACATAATCAGCCCCAGCATTTT
clone_size: .; d_call: .; v_call: TRBV5-4; j_call: TRBJ1-2; cdr3_aa: CASSLDLYGGYGYTF; cdr3_nt: TGTGCCAGCAGCTTGGACCTATATGGTGGCTATGGCTACACCTTC
clone_size: once; d_call: TRBD2; v_call: TRBV6-5; j_call: TRBJ2-5; cdr3_aa: CASSYSSTSGETQYF; cdr3_nt: TGTGCCAGCAGTTACTCCTCGACTAGCGGGGAGACCCAGTACTTC
clone_size: .; d_call: .; v_call: TRBV7-6; j_call: TRBJ2-2; cdr3_aa: CASTPIPETGELFF; cdr3_nt: TGTGCCAGCACCCCCATTCCTGAGACCGGGGAGCTGTTTTTT
clone_size: .; d_call: TRBD1; v_call: TRBV12-5; j_call: TRBJ1-1; cdr3_aa: CASGLILTGSLNTEAFF; cdr3_nt: TGTGCTAGTGGTCTCATATTGACAGGGAGTTTGAACACTGAAGCTTTCTTT
clone_size: .; d_call: .; v_call: TRBV28; j_call: TRBJ2-2; cdr3_aa: CASKGRPNTGELFF; cdr3_nt: TGTGCCAGCAAAGGCAGGCCGAACACCGGGGAGCTGTTTTTT
clone_size: few; d_call: .; v_call: TRBV27; j_call: TRBJ2-2; cdr3_aa: CASSFLNTGELFF; cdr3_nt: TGTGCCAGCAGTTTCCTGAACACCGGGGAGCTGTTTTTT
clone_size: .; d_call: .; v_call: TRBV5-8; j_call: TRBJ1-5; cdr3_aa: CASSLARNQPQHF; cdr3_nt: TGTGCCAGCAGCTTGGCGAGGAATCAGCCCCAGCATTTT
clone_size: .; d_call: .; v_call: TRBV2; j_call: TRBJ1-1; cdr3_aa: CASSEQEAFF; cdr3_nt: TGTGCCAGCAGTGAACAGGAAGCTTTCTTT
clone_size: .; d_call: .; v_call: TRBV11-2; j_call: TRBJ2-3; cdr3_aa: CASRMTSLDTQYF; cdr3_nt: TGTGCCAGCAGGATGACTAGTTTGGATACGCAGTATTTT
clone_size: .; d_call: TRBD2; v_call: TRBV28; j_call: TRBJ2-3; cdr3_aa: CASSTSASGDTDTQYF; cdr3_nt: TGTGCCAGCAGTACCTCTGCTAGCGGGGACACAGATACGCAGTATTTT
clone_size: .; d_call: .; v_call: TRBV9; j_call: TRBJ1-2; cdr3_aa: CASSVGPADGYTF; cdr3_nt: TGTGCCAGCAGCGTAGGTCCAGCGGATGGCTACACCTTC
clone_size: .; d_call: .; v_call: TRBV7-2; j_call: TRBJ2-7; cdr3_aa: CASSLMGGPQYF; cdr3_nt: TGTGCCAGCAGCTTAATGGGGGGACCGCAGTACTTC
clone_size: .; d_call: TRBD1; v_call: TRBV27; j_call: TRBJ2-7; cdr3_aa: CASSFLTLGTGPYVGFGEQYF; cdr3_nt: TGTGCCAGCAGTTTTTTGACTTTGGGGACAGGGCCTTACGTGGGCTTCGGGGAGCAGTACTTC
clone_size: few; d_call: TRBD1; v_call: TRBV5-4; j_call: TRBJ1-1; cdr3_aa: CASGGQGQANEAFF; cdr3_nt: TGTGCCAGCGGAGGTCAGGGACAGGCTAATGAAGCTTTCTTT
clone_size: few; d_call: TRBD1; v_call: TRBV6-1; j_call: TRBJ1-5; cdr3_aa: CASSERTGLSNQPQHF; cdr3_nt: TGTGCCAGCAGTGAGAGGACAGGGCTTAGCAATCAGCCCCAGCATTTT
clone_size: .; d_call: TRBD1; v_call: TRBV29-1; j_call: TRBJ2-3; cdr3_aa: CSVEDREKVDTQYF; cdr3_nt: TGCAGCGTTGAGGACAGGGAAAAAGTAGATACGCAGTATTTT
clone_size: few; d_call: .; v_call: TRBV18; j_call: TRBJ1-1; cdr3_aa: CASSPQGDWNTEAFF; cdr3_nt: TGTGCCAGCTCACCACAGGGGGATTGGAACACTGAAGCTTTCTTT
clone_size: .; d_call: .; v_call: TRBV7-2; j_call: TRBJ2-7; cdr3_aa: CASSLGGQAGNYEQYF; cdr3_nt: TGTGCCAGCAGCTTAGGAGGGCAGGCGGGAAACTACGAGCAGTACTTC
clone_size: .; d_call: .; v_call: TRBV29-1; j_call: TRBJ2-5; cdr3_aa: CSVEGGWDETQYF; cdr3_nt: TGCAGCGTTGAAGGGGGCTGGGATGAGACCCAGTACTTC